The 2 T cell receptor beta chains in this list originate from one sample, sequenced in a study of blood T cell repertoires in COVID-19. Clones were sequenced by immunoSEQ multiplex PCR, and TCRdb holds only the in-frame ones, with some missing. The sample gives about 150,000 clones, approximately 80% of which show up once; around an eighth is in the top ten. Sequenced material: peripheral blood. The receptor set was obtained from a woman aged 60-75 years with COVID-19, enrolled during active disease.

The chain joins TRBV9 to TRBJ1-2; the D gene is possibly TRBD1 (5 bases). Germline V CDR1 and CDR2: SGDLS, YYNGEE. CDR3 size: 13 residues. Trimming took 0 bases from V and 8 from J, leaving 11 bases between them. The CDR3 DNA reads TGTGCCAGCAGCGTAGAGGAGGGACGGGGCTACACCTTC. It translates to CASSVEEGRGYTF. Variable domain in full (rest from reference TRBV9 and TRBJ1-2): DSGVTQTPKHLITATGQRVTLRCSPRSGDLSVYWYQQSLDQGLQFLIQYYNGEERAKGNILERFSAQQFPDLHSELNLSSLELGDSALYFCASSVEEGRGYTFGSGTRLTVV.

The gene calls are TRBV6-5 and TRBJ2-7; 8 bases are shared with TRBD2. This CDR3 is 15 amino acids long. In germline, CDR1 is MNHEY, CDR2 SVGAGI. Trimming removed 8 bases from V and 3 bases from J; junction bases left unmatched: 12. This CDR3 is CASGHGREVGYEQYF. The CDR3 DNA is TGTGCCAGCGGGCACGGGAGGGAGGTGGGCTACGAGCAGTACTTC.